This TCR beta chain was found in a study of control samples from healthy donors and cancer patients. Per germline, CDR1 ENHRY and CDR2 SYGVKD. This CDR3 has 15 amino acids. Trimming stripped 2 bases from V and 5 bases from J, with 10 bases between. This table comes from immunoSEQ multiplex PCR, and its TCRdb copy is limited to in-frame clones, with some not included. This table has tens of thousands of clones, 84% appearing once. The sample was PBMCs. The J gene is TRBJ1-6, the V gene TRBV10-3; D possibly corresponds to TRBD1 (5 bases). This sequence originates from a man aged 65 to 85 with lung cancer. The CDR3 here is CAISEPKGDNSPLHF. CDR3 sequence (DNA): TGTGCCATCAGTGAGCCAAAAGGGGATAATTCACCCCTCCACTTT.